This TCR beta chain is from a study of cytomegalovirus exposure and HLA in healthy donors. Overall study findings and caveats: The study carried out a later analysis of TCR beta sequences. It associated around 17,000 of them with specific HLA alleles at a false discovery rate of 0.05. On later analysis, the bulk of CMV-associated TCR beta chains appeared to be HLA-restricted.

This clone came up a few times. Its matching antigen is unknown. The CDR3 runs to 13 residues. Trimming left V 4 bases short and J 4 bases short, with 9 bases between. Germline V gene lookup returns CDR1 MNHNY and CDR2 SVGAGI (reference sequence). The study ran its PCR with 60 Vbeta and 13 Jbeta primers. TCRdb keeps only in-frame clones here, not all; method: immunoSEQ multiplex PCR. The data contain under 300,000 clones, 81% of them seen just once; the ten biggest clones take up roughly 7.4%. This sequence originates from a woman aged 55-69 years in good health and CMV-seropositive. Sequenced input: PBMCs. The chain links TRBV6-6 to TRBJ2-3; D is unclear. In DNA, the CDR3 is TGTGCCAGCAGTTCCAGACTCTCAGATACGCAGTATTTT. Its translation: CASSSRLSDTQYF.